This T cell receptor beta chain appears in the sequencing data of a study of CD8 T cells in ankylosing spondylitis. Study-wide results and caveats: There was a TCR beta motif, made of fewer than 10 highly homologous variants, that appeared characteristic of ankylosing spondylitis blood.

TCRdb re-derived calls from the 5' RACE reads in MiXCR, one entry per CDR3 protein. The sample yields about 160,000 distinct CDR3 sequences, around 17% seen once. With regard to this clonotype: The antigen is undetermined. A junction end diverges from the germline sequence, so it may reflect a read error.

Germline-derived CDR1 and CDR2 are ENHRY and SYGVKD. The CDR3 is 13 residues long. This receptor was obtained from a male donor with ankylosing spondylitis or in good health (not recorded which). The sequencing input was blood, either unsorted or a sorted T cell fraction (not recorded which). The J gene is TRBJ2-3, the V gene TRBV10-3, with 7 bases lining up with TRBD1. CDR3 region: CAIRGDSTDTKYF. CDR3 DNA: TGTGCCATCAGAGGGGACAGCACAGATACGAAGTATTTT.